This entry lists 5 T cell receptor beta chains sequenced from one sample in a study of CD4 T cells in relation to SARS-CoV-2 and coronaviruses. These TCRs are of unknown antigen specificity. Data came from immunoSEQ multiplex PCR; TCRdb stores just in-frame clones and leaves some out. Of tens of thousands of clones in the sample, more than 60% were seen once. The sequenced sample was memory CD4+ T cells from PBMCs, cultured in vitro. Every receptor here comes from an adult with COVID-19.

The V call is TRBV3-1 (or the pseudogene TRBV3-2), the J call TRBJ2-7; TRBD2 agrees at 7 bases. V shed 0 bases, J shed 3 bases, and the junction held 14 bases outside the gene matches. This CDR3 comprises 18 residues. Germline loops: CDR1 LGHDT, CDR2 YNNKEL (reference sequence). The CDR3 DNA reads TGTGCCAGCAGCCAAGATGAAACTAGCGCGGTTGGCGACTACGAGCAGTACTTC. Amino acids: CASSQDETSAVGDYEQYF.

This clone was seen a handful of times. This chain links TRBV19 with TRBJ1-5; the match to TRBD1 covers 8 bases. The CDR3 spans 17 residues. In germline, CDR1 is LNHDA, CDR2 SQIVND (reference sequence). The ends lost 7 bases at V and 0 bases at J; junction bases unmatched: 11. The CDR3 DNA follows: TGTGCCAGTAAGACGAGACAGGGGAACTATAGCAATCAGCCCCAGCATTTT. This gives the protein CASKTRQGNYSNQPQHF.

The chain's CDR3 is CASSYLQKAAKNIQYF. CDR3 sequence (DNA): TGTGCCAGCAGTTATTTACAGAAAGCGGCCAAAAACATTCAGTACTTC. V usage is TRBV6-7 and J usage is TRBJ2-4; D gene unclear. TRBV6-7 is known as an ORF, though its function is uncertain. CDR3 length: 16 residues. V was trimmed by 3 bases and J by 1 base, leaving 13 bases between them.

The chain combines TRBV4-1 with TRBJ2-1; TRBD2 matches 8 bases. J gave up 4 bases and V 0 bases, and 8 bases lay outside the gene matches. Germline assignment: CDR1 MGHRA and CDR2 YSYEKL. This CDR3 has 17 amino acids. The CDR3, as DNA: TGCGCCAGCAGCCAAGATCACGGGAGGGCTGGATACAATGAGCAGTTCTTC. It translates to CASSQDHGRAGYNEQFF.

V usage is TRBV5-1 and J usage is TRBJ2-7; possible D gene TRBD2, 6 bases. CDR3 length: 15 amino acids. V was shortened by 5 bases and J by 2 bases, with 17 bases between the two germline ends. Germline CDR1 SGHRS, CDR2 YFSETQ. CDR3 bases: TGCGCCAGCAGGCTAGTTCCGGGAGACGCCTACGAGCAGTACTTC. It encodes CASRLVPGDAYEQYF. The complete variable domain, with remaining parts taken from reference TRBV5-1 and TRBJ2-7, reads KAGVTQTPRYLIKTRGQQVTLSCSPISGHRSVSWYQQTPGQGLQFLFEYFSETQRNKGNFPGRFSGRQFSNSRSEMNVSTLELGDSALYLCASRLVPGDAYEQYFGPGTRLTVT.